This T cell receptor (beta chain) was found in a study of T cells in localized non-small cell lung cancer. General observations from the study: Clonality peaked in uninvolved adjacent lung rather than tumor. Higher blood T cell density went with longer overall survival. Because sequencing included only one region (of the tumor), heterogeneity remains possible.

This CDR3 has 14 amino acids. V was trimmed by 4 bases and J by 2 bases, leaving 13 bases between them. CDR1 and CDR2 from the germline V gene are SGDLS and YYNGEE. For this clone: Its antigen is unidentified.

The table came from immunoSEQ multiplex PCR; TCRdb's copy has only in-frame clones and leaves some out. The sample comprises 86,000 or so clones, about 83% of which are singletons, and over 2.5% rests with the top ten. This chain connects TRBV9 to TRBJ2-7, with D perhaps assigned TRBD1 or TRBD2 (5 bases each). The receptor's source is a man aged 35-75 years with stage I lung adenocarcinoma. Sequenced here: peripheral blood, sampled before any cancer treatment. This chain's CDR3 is CASSLTGTTYEQYF. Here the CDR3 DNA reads TGTGCCAGCAGCCTCACCGGGACGACCTACGAGCAGTACTTC.